The T cell receptor (beta chain) under discussion was sequenced for a study of cytomegalovirus exposure and HLA in healthy donors. Primers: 60 Vbeta forward and 13 Jbeta reverse. Libraries were prepared by immunoSEQ multiplex PCR; TCRdb keeps only in-frame clonotypes and omits some of them. The repertoire includes around 180,000 clones, about four fifths of them detected once, and around 6.1% sits in the top ten. Overall study findings and caveats: About 87% or about 30% of the time was how often most TCR beta V segments were productive, according to an earlier analysis. With high specificity and sensitivity, the classifier reportedly diagnosed cytomegalovirus status.

Points on this clone: No antigen is known for it.

The germline gives CDR1 MNHEY, CDR2 SVGAGI. V gave up 6 bases and J gave up 5 bases, with 13 bases separating them. The CDR3 loop spans 13 amino acids. Sequenced sample: PBMCs. This TCR came from a woman aged 25 to 45 in good health and CMV-seropositive. The chain combines TRBV6-5 with TRBJ2-5; possibly TRBD1 for D (5 bases). The CDR3 loop is CASRQSGLETQYF. CDR3 bases: TGTGCCAGCAGACAATCAGGGTTGGAGACCCAGTACTTC.